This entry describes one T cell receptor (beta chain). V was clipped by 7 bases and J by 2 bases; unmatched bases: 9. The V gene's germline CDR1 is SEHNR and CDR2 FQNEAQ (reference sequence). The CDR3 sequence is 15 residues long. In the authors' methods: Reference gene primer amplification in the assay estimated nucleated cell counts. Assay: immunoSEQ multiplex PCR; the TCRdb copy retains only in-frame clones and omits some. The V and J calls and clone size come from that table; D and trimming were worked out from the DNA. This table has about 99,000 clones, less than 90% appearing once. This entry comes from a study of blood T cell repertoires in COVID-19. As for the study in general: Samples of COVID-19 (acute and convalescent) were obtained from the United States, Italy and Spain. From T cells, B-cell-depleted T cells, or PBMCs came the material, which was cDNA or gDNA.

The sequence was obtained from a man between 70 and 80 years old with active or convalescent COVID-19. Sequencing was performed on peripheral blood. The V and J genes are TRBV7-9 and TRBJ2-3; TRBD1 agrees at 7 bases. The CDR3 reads CASTQGRGHTDTQYF. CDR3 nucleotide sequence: TGTGCCAGCACTCAGGGTAGGGGGCACACAGATACGCAGTATTTT.